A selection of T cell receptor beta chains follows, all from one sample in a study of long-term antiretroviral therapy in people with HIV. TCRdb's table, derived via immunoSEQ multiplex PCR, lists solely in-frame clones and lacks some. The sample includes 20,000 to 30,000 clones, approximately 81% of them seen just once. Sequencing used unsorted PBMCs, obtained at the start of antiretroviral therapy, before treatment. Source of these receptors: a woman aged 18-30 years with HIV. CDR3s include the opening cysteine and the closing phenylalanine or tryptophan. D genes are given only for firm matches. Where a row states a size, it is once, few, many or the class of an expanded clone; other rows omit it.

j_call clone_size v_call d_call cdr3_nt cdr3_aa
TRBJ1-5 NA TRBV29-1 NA TGCAGCGTTGGGGCAGGGATCGCGGAGCCCCAGCATTTT CSVGAGIAEPQHF
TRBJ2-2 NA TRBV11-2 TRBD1 TGTGCCAGCAGCTTAGATACAGGGGTCCCCGGGGAGCTGTTTTTT CASSLDTGVPGELFF
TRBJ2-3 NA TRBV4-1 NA TGCGCCAGCAGCCAACTATTAAGCACAGATACGCAGTATTTT CASSQLLSTDTQYF
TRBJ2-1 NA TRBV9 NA TGTGCCAGCAGCGTAGTTGGTGGTAGCGATGAGCAGTTCTTC CASSVVGGSDEQFF
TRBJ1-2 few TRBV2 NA TGTGCCAGCAGCCCAATGGGTGGGGTCTCTAACTATGGCTACACCTTC CASSPMGGVSNYGYTF
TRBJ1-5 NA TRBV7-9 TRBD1 TGTGCCAGCAGCTCCTCCTGGGACAGGGCTGGACAGCCCCAGCATTTT CASSSSWDRAGQPQHF
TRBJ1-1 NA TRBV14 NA TGTGCCAGCAGCCAAGACCCAGCGAACACTGAAGCTTTCTTT CASSQDPANTEAFF
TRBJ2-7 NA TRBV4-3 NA TGCGCCAGCAGCCCCTACAGCGGACCAACCTACGAGCAGTACTTC CASSPYSGPTYEQYF
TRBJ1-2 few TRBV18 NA TGTGCCAGCTCACCAGGTCTCCCTAGGGACTATGGCTACACCTTC CASSPGLPRDYGYTF
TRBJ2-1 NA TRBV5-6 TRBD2 TGTGCCAGCAGCCCCCTGACTAGCGGGACTTTTTACAATGAGCAGTTCTTC CASSPLTSGTFYNEQFF
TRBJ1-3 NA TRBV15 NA TGTGCCACCAGCACCGATACATTCAATGGAAACACCATATATTTT CATSTDTFNGNTIYF
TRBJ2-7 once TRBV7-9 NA TGTGCCAGCAGCCTAACGGGACTTTTTGTCGAGCAGTACTTC CASSLTGLFVEQYF
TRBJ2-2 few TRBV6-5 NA TGTGCCAGCAGTTACTCGTCCAGCGGGGAGCTGTTTTTT CASSYSSSGELFF
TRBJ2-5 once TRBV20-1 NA TGCAGCCTTATTTCGGGGGAGACCCAGTACTTC CSLISGETQYF
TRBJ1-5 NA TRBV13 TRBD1 TGTGCCAGCAGCTTTGGACAGGGGGCAGGTGAGCCCCAGCATTTT CASSFGQGAGEPQHF
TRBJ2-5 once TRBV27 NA TGTGCCAGCAGTTTAATGGGGTCCGGGGAGACCCAGTACTTC CASSLMGSGETQYF
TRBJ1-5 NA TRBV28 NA TGTGCCAGCAGTTTAAGGGTAGGTCAGCCCCAGCATTTT CASSLRVGQPQHF
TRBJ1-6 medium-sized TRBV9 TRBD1 TGTGCCAGCAGCGCGTCGGGACAGGGAGGTTCACCCCTCCACTTT CASSASGQGGSPLHF
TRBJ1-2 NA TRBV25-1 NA TGTGCCAGCAGTGAATCCCTCGACAGAGACTATGGCTACACCTTC CASSESLDRDYGYTF
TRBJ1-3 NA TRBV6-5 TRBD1 TGTGCCAGCAGTTCTGGGACAGGGGGCGTCCACACCATATATTTT CASSSGTGGVHTIYF
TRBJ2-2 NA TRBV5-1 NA TGCGCCAGCAGCTTGGTACCCAACACCGGGGAGCTGTTTTTT CASSLVPNTGELFF
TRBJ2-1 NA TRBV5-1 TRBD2 TGCGCCAGCAGCTTGACTAGCGGGACCCCTGGTGAGCAGTTCTTC CASSLTSGTPGEQFF
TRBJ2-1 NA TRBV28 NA TGTGCCAGCAGCCCCCGGGCGCGCTACAATGAGCAGTTCTTC CASSPRARYNEQFF
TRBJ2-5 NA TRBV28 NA TGTGCCAGCAGTTCTTGGACGGGGGCCCAAGCGGGGGAGACCCAGTACTTC CASSSWTGAQAGETQYF
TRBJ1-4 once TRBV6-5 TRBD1 TGTGCCAGCAGTTGGACAGGAAGAGAAAAACTGTTTTTT CASSWTGREKLFF
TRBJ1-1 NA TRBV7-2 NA TGTGCCAGCAGCATCACAGGGAAAAGAACTGAAGCTTTCTTT CASSITGKRTEAFF
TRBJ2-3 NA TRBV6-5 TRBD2 TGTGCCAGCAGTTACTCGAGACTAGCACGGTCAGATACGCAGTATTTT CASSYSRLARSDTQYF
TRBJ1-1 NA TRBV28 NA TGTGCCAGCAGTGGTCCGAACACTGAAGCTTTCTTT CASSGPNTEAFF
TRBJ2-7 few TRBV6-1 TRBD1 TGTGCCAGCAGCTTTTCCGGGACAGGGAAATACGAGCAGTACTTC CASSFSGTGKYEQYF